This T cell receptor beta chain was retrieved from a study of OX40 agonist ivuxolimab in advanced cancers. On the study more broadly: Participants averaged 60 years of age (range about 23 to 80) and were roughly 80% male.

Germline values: CDR1 SGHRS, CDR2 YFSETQ. V gave up 5 bases and J gave up 2 bases, with 14 bases separating them. The CDR3 runs to 14 residues. TCRdb's copy holds only in-frame clones and misses some; the assay was immunoSEQ multiplex PCR. The table includes about 130,000 clones, 90% detected once. Comments on this clone: The target antigen is unknown.

Findings of the study overall: Clonal expansion from baseline to week 6 occurred in both CD4+ and CD8+ T cells.

The J gene is TRBJ2-7, the V gene TRBV5-1, with a possible D match to TRBD2 (5 bases). This TCR derives from an adult with an advanced solid tumor such as melanoma, head and neck, liver or kidney cancer. This specimen was CD4+ or CD8+ T cells sorted from blood, taken in a trial of the OX40 agonist ivuxolimab. The DNA of the CDR3 is TGCGCCAGCAGTTCGTACGGGAACCCCTACGAGCAGTACTTC. Encoded protein: CASSSYGNPYEQYF.